What follows are 23 T cell receptor beta chains derived from one specimen sequenced in a study of cytomegalovirus exposure and HLA in healthy donors. The PCR contained 60 Vbeta and 13 Jbeta primers. Data came from immunoSEQ multiplex PCR; TCRdb stores just in-frame clones and leaves some out. The sample contains 110,000 to 150,000 clones, roughly 80% of which appear only once. Sequences were obtained from PBMCs. These receptor sequences come from a man aged 40-49 years in good health and CMV-seronegative.

The gene calls are TRBV2 and TRBJ2-2; 7 bases line up with TRBD1. Per the germline V gene, CDR1 is SNHLY and CDR2 is FYNNEI. After removal of 7 bases from V and 11 bases from J, the junction contained 10 bases not matched to a gene. CDR3 length: 13 residues. The CDR3 DNA reads as TGTGCCAGCAAACCGGGACAGCCCGTTGAGCTGTTTTTT. This codes for CASKPGQPVELFF.

The V gene is TRBV5-8, the J gene TRBJ1-2, with 8 nucleotides matching TRBD1. CDR3 length: 13 residues. V shed 5 bases, J shed 7 bases, and the junction held 7 bases outside the gene matches. Germline lookup yields CDR1 SGHTS and CDR2 YDEGEE. CDR3 DNA sequence: TGTGCCAGCAGAGAAACAGGGGGGGCTGGCTACACCTTC. Translating it yields CASRETGGAGYTF.

The chain is built from TRBV19 and TRBJ2-3; possibly TRBD1 for D (5 bases). This CDR3 comprises 15 residues. The V and J ends lost 7 bases and 6 bases respectively, with 20 bases between them. The germline CDR1 and CDR2 sequences are LNHDA and SQIVND (reference sequence). The CDR3 is CASTPHLLSGDTQYF. In DNA, the CDR3 is TGTGCCAGTACCCCACACCTCCTCTCAGGGGATACGCAGTATTTT.

V and J are TRBV5-1 and TRBJ2-1; possibly TRBD2 for D (6 bases). The germline V and J ends were trimmed by 0 bases and 6 bases, with 22 bases remaining between them. The CDR3 loop spans 18 amino acids. Germline CDR1 is SGHRS and CDR2 is YFSETQ. The CDR3 loop reads CASSLGRRAGVLINEQFF. The CDR3 DNA follows: TGCGCCAGCAGCTTGGGCAGGCGAGCGGGCGTCTTGATCAATGAGCAGTTCTTC.

The chain combines TRBV5-4 with TRBJ2-5; 11 bases agree with TRBD1. The J call may be wrong; the DNA end is better matched by TRBJ2-7. Germline V gives CDR1 SGHNT, CDR2 YYREEE (reference sequence). CDR3 length equals 14 residues. The CDR3 loop reads CASSKDRGLNEQYF. For the CDR3, the DNA is TGTGCCAGCAGCAAGGACAGGGGGCTCAACGAGCAGTACTTC.

In the case of this clone: An end of the junction does not agree with germline; a read error may underlie this. The chain links TRBV7-7 to TRBJ2-7; possible D gene TRBD1, 5 bases. Germline V gene sequence: CDR1 SSHAT, CDR2 FNYEAQ (reference sequence). This CDR3 comprises 15 residues. CDR3 in amino acids: CASSLERGGSYEQYF. In nucleotides, the CDR3 is TGTGCTAGCAGCTTAGAAAGGGGTGGCTCCTACGAGCAGTACTTC.

The CDR3 DNA follows: TGTGCCAGCAGCTGGACCTCGGGACAGATCTACAATGAGCAGTTCTTC. Amino acid sequence: CASSWTSGQIYNEQFF. V and J are TRBV5-6 and TRBJ2-1; 7 nucleotides match TRBD1. CDR3 length: 16 residues. CDR1 and CDR2 from the germline V gene are SGHDT and YYEEEE. V lost 3 bases, J lost 3 bases, and 9 bases stayed unmatched.

The V call is TRBV19, the J call TRBJ1-6, with D maybe TRBD1 (6 bases). Looked up from germline, CDR1 is LNHDA and CDR2 is SQIVND (reference sequence). The CDR3 has 14 amino acids. The V end was cut by 7 bases, the J end by 7 bases, with 14 bases between. The CDR3 nucleotides read TGTGCCAGTACCGAACAGGGTTGGAATTCACCCCTCCACTTT. Translated: CASTEQGWNSPLHF.

The rearrangement links TRBV29-1 to TRBJ1-4; D is unclear. This CDR3 is built from 15 residues. Germline V gene data show CDR1 as SQVTM and CDR2 as ANQGSEA. V lost 6 bases, J lost 0 bases, and 14 bases lay in between. The CDR3 DNA reads TGCAGCGTATCCCCCGGAGGAACAACTAATGAAAAACTGTTTTTT. Amino acids: CSVSPGGTTNEKLFF.

The count of this clone is one. The V call is TRBV10-1, the J call TRBJ2-5, with D possibly being TRBD2 (6 bases). The CDR3 runs 14 residues. Germline CDR1 reads WNHNN; CDR2 reads SYGVQD (reference sequence). Trimming cost V 4 bases and J 1 base, with 10 bases left between them. CDR3 bases: TGCGCCAGCAGTGGCGGCGGGGCCCAAGAGACCCAGTACTTC. It specifies CASSGGGAQETQYF.

This clone was counted a single time. This sequence joins TRBV5-1 and TRBJ2-5; the D gene is possibly TRBD1 (5 bases). The CDR3 covers 14 residues. Trimming took off 2 bases at V and 1 base at J, with 9 bases between the two ends. Germline V CDR1 and CDR2: SGHRS, YFSETQ. In nucleotides, the CDR3 is TGCGCCAGCAGCTTTTCGCAGGGCCAAGAGACCCAGTACTTC. Amino acid sequence: CASSFSQGQETQYF.

The V gene is TRBV6-1, the J gene TRBJ2-7; D may be TRBD2 (5 bases). V was trimmed by 5 bases and J by 7 bases, leaving 6 bases between them. CDR1 and CDR2 from the germline V gene are MNHNS and SASEGT. The CDR3 covers 10 residues. CDR3 bases: TGTGCCAGCAGTCGAGGGGAGCAGTACTTC. Translation gives CASSRGEQYF.

The sample holds a few counts of this clone. This chain uses TRBV6-6 with TRBJ2-6; D might be TRBD2 (6 bases). V dropped 8 bases and J dropped 2 bases, with 16 bases sitting between them. Per germline, CDR1 MNHNY and CDR2 SVGAGI (reference sequence). The CDR3 sequence is 16 residues long. CDR3 sequence reads: CASRATGGTGANVLTF. CDR3 nucleotides: TGTGCCAGCCGTGCTACTGGGGGGACTGGGGCCAACGTCCTGACTTTC.

The rearrangement uses TRBV5-1 and TRBJ1-1, with 7 bases matching TRBD1. The V gene's germline CDR1 is SGHRS and CDR2 YFSETQ. The CDR3 runs 14 residues. Germline trimming cut 4 bases from V and 1 base from J; bases unmatched to any gene: 4. Here the CDR3 reads CASSAGTENTEAFF. The CDR3 region has the DNA TGCGCCAGCAGCGCGGGGACAGAGAACACTGAAGCTTTCTTT.

With regard to this clone: Other DNA sequences in the same sample also yield this CDR3. The rearrangement uses TRBV5-1 and TRBJ2-3, with D possibly matching TRBD1 (6 bases). There are 13 residues in the CDR3. The V gene's germline CDR1 is SGHRS and CDR2 YFSETQ. V was trimmed by 3 bases and J by 6 bases, leaving 11 bases between them. The CDR3 loop reads CASSSDRPDTQYF. CDR3 bases: TGCGCCAGCAGCTCTGACAGGCCGGATACGCAGTATTTT.

The chain employs TRBV6-5 and TRBJ2-3; TRBD2 aligns across 9 bases. This CDR3 spans 16 amino acids. The trim removed 0 bases at V and 5 bases at J, leaving 6 bases unmatched. From germline, CDR1 is MNHEY and CDR2 SVGAGI. This chain's CDR3 is CASSYSSSGGIDTQYF. The CDR3 DNA sequence: TGTGCCAGCAGTTACTCTTCGAGCGGGGGGATAGATACGCAGTATTTT.

This sequence joins TRBV5-8 and TRBJ2-1; 8 nucleotides match TRBD1. Germline V gene lookup returns CDR1 SGHTS and CDR2 YDEGEE. The CDR3 loop spans 13 amino acids. The junction had 6 bases not matched to a gene; V was cut back by 3 bases and J by 10 bases. As DNA, the CDR3 is TGTGCCAGCAGCTATGGTGACAGGGGCGAGCAGTTCTTC. This gives the protein CASSYGDRGEQFF.

The chain joins TRBV11-2 to TRBJ2-7; 9 bases line up with TRBD1. V lost 6 bases to trimming and J lost 2 bases; unmatched junction nucleotides: 8. This CDR3 spans 15 amino acids. Germline CDR1 reads SGHAT; CDR2 reads FQNNGV. The CDR3 reads CASSFDRGSPYEQYF. Here the CDR3 DNA reads TGTGCCAGCAGTTTTGACAGGGGGTCACCCTACGAGCAGTACTTC. The whole variable domain, filled in from reference TRBV11-2 and TRBJ2-7, reads EAGVAQSPRYKIIEKRQSVAFWCNPISGHATLYWYQQILGQGPKLLIQFQNNGVVDDSQLPKDRFSAERLKGVDSTLKIQPAKLEDSAVYLCASSFDRGSPYEQYFGPGTRLTVT.

The chain carries TRBV6-5 and TRBJ2-7; 9 nucleotides line up with TRBD1. Germline-derived CDR1 and CDR2 are MNHEY and SVGAGI. The CDR3 runs to 16 residues. The trim removed 0 bases at V and 2 bases at J, leaving 5 bases unmatched. The CDR3 loop reads CASSYSRTGAPYEQYF. CDR3 bases: TGTGCCAGCAGTTACTCCAGGACAGGGGCCCCCTACGAGCAGTACTTC.

The chain employs TRBV7-2 and TRBJ1-5; possible D gene TRBD1, 6 bases. Trimming removed 1 base from V and 7 bases from J, with 8 bases in between. Looked up from germline, CDR1 is SGHTA and CDR2 is FQGNSA. This CDR3 is 13 amino acids long. CDR3 nucleotide sequence: TGTGCCAGCAGCTTAGATGGGGGCCAGCCCCAGCATTTT. Protein: CASSLDGGQPQHF.

The chain recombines TRBV2 with TRBJ2-1, with D perhaps matching TRBD1 (5 bases). This CDR3 region has 12 residues. The V gene's germline CDR1 is SNHLY and CDR2 FYNNEI. Trimming pared 8 bases from V and 10 bases from J, leaving 15 bases between. The CDR3 DNA sequence: TGTGCCAGCGCACGTCCTAGGGGCGAGCAGTTCTTC. The encoded protein is CASARPRGEQFF.

The V call is TRBV6-5, the J call TRBJ1-3; D might be TRBD1 (6 bases). The CDR3 totals 15 residues. With 6 bases removed from V and 0 bases from J, the gap between germline ends came to 12 bases. Germline CDR1 MNHEY, CDR2 SVGAGI. The CDR3 region is CASRGTTYSGNTIYF. The CDR3 nucleotides are TGTGCCAGCAGGGGGACAACATACTCTGGAAACACCATATATTTT.

The V call is TRBV4-1, the J call TRBJ2-6, with 10 bases fitting TRBD1. V trimming: 4 bases; J trimming: 4 bases; junction bases outside the gene matches: 10. CDR3 length: 18 residues. CDR1 is MGHRA, CDR2 YSYEKL, per germline. CDR3 loop: CASSPAGQGLSGANVLTF. The CDR3 DNA is TGCGCCAGCAGCCCTGCGGGACAGGGGTTATCAGGGGCCAACGTCCTGACTTTC.